A single TCR beta chain is shown here with its context. The record originates from a study of CD8 T cells in Susac syndrome. The RNA, roughly 0.45 to 1 ug, was put through reverse transcription using random hexamers. Multiplex immunoSEQ PCR targeted 54 Vbeta and 13 Jbeta TCR beta segments. TCRdb fed the immunoSEQ multiplex PCR reads into MiXCR, producing one record per CDR3 protein. This sample has roughly 120,000 distinct CDR3 sequences, with 90% to 95% found just once. Losses at the gene ends were 6 bases for V and 1 base for J; bases not matched to a gene: 7. The CDR3 spans 15 residues. Per germline, CDR1 LNHDA and CDR2 SQIVND (reference sequence). Patients with stable or active relapsing-remitting disease, all of them treatment-naive, made up the multiple sclerosis controls. The authors negatively isolated CD8+ and CD4+ T cells and FACS-enriched TEMRA cells.

This TCR was sampled from a human donor with multiple sclerosis. The V call is TRBV19, the J call TRBJ1-1, with 8 bases matching TRBD1. What was sequenced was CD4+ T cells from PBMCs. The CDR3 spells CASSRTGLGNTEAFF. In nucleotides, the CDR3 is TGTGCCAGTAGCCGGACAGGGCTCGGGAACACTGAAGCTTTCTTT.